The 26 T cell receptor beta chains listed next were all sequenced from one sample in a study of cytomegalovirus exposure and HLA in healthy donors (dated by TCRdb to the late 2010s). Library creation used the immunoSEQ multiplex PCR assay. A mixture of 60 forward primers for TCR Vbeta segments and 13 reverse primers for TCR Jbeta segments was used in the multiplex PCR. The clones in this table, taken by TCRdb from immuneACCESS, are in-frame only. Not every clone is retained; where verified, under half of the shortfall comes from an unresolved V gene, and the cause of the rest is unknown. The sample yields 70,000 to 85,000 clones; over 70% were counted once. 7.5% to 9.5% of the sample goes to the ten largest clones. Input material: PBMCs. Receptors originate from a middle-aged man in good health and CMV-seropositive.

The chain recombines TRBV6-5 with TRBJ2-5; 7 nucleotides align to TRBD2. TRBJ2-7 explains the end of the DNA better; the J call may be wrong. This CDR3 has 15 amino acids. CDR1 is MNHEY and CDR2 is SVGAGI in the germline V gene. CDR3 coding DNA: TGTGCCAGCAGTTACTCGGGCGGGAGATTCGACGAGCAGTACTTC. Protein product: CASSYSGGRFDEQYF.

V is TRBV6-1 and J is TRBJ2-1; the D gene is possibly TRBD2 (6 bases). Looked up from germline, CDR1 is MNHNS and CDR2 is SASEGT. The CDR3 runs to 18 residues. Deletions cut 4 bases from V and 2 bases from J, with 21 bases between. CDR3 amino acids: CASSAADWRGGTYNEQFF. CDR3 DNA sequence: TGTGCCAGCAGTGCAGCAGATTGGCGGGGTGGGACCTACAATGAGCAGTTCTTC.

The V and J genes are TRBV5-1 and TRBJ2-5; D is uncertain. The J call is uncertain, as TRBJ2-7 better fits the DNA end. CDR3 length: 15 amino acids. The V gene's germline CDR1 is SGHRS and CDR2 YFSETQ. The CDR3 DNA reads TGCGCCAGCAAAAAGACTGGCGATCCTACCTACGAGCAGTACTTC. Protein sequence: CASKKTGDPTYEQYF.

This chain links TRBV14 with TRBJ2-5; no firm D call. CDR3 length: 12 residues. Germline CDR1 SGHDN, CDR2 FVKESK. The V end was cut by 5 bases, the J end by 5 bases, with 9 bases between. CDR3 in amino acids: CASSFPGETQYF. The CDR3 region has the DNA TGTGCCAGCAGCTTCCCCGGGGAGACCCAGTACTTC.

This chain joins TRBV27 and TRBJ1-1; D unresolved. Germline CDR1 MNHEY, CDR2 SMNVEV (reference sequence). The CDR3 has 14 residues. V lost 3 bases, J lost 4 bases, and 12 bases lay in between. The CDR3: CASSFLEGGTEAFF. The DNA of the CDR3 is TGTGCCAGCAGTTTTCTCGAAGGCGGCACTGAAGCTTTCTTT.

This clone has a handful of counts. The chain has TRBV5-1 and TRBJ2-5, with 7 bases identical to TRBD1. Germline V gene data show CDR1 as SGHRS and CDR2 as YFSETQ. The CDR3 has 14 amino acids. The V segment lost 4 bases and the J segment 2 bases; nucleotides outside the gene matches: 5. CDR3 bases: TGCGCCAGCAGCGCTGACAGGGAACAAGAGACCCAGTACTTC. Translating gives CASSADREQETQYF.

The chain carries TRBV6-6 and TRBJ2-7; the match to TRBD2 covers 12 bases. V lost 4 bases and J lost 6; bases outside the gene matches: 7. The CDR3 length is 15 residues. Looked up from germline, CDR1 is MNHNY and CDR2 is SVGAGI (reference sequence). DNA for the CDR3: TGTGCCAGCAGTTCAAAGACTAGCGGGAGACGCGAGCAGTACTTC. Its translation is CASSSKTSGRREQYF.

This clone is medium-sized within its sample. The chain combines TRBV4-3 with TRBJ1-4; TRBD1 might be the D (5 bases). In germline, CDR1 is LGHNA, CDR2 YSLEER. With 4 bases removed from V and 7 bases from J, the gap between germline ends came to 28 bases. CDR3 length: 19 amino acids. The DNA of the CDR3 is TGCGCCAGCAGCCCACGCGAGTCGACCGTTGCCGACGGGGGTGAAAAACTGTTTTTT. Residues: CASSPRESTVADGGEKLFF.

Points on this clone: A read error may account for a junction end that differs from germline. The chain links TRBV11-2 to TRBJ1-1; weak D call: TRBD1 (6 bases). Germline-derived CDR1 and CDR2 are SGHAT and FQNNGV. The CDR3 consists of 16 residues. The CDR3 loop reads CASSLTGQHMNAEAFF. CDR3 nucleotides: TGTGCCAGCAGCTTAACTGGACAGCACATGAACGCTGAAGCTTTCTTT.

This clone was recorded only once. The V call is TRBV29-1, the J call TRBJ1-5; 8 bases match TRBD1. Germline V lookup: CDR1 SQVTM, CDR2 ANQGSEA. This CDR3 region has 13 residues. V lost 5 bases, J lost 4 bases, and 4 bases stayed unmatched. The CDR3 loop is CSVTGGGNQPQHF. The CDR3, as DNA: TGCAGCGTTACAGGGGGTGGAAATCAGCCCCAGCATTTT.

This clone has a single count. This chain joins TRBV29-1 and TRBJ2-1, with TRBD1 matching over 8 bases. J lost 1 base, V lost 4 bases, and 6 bases had no gene match. Germline assignment: CDR1 SQVTM and CDR2 ANQGSEA. The CDR3 has 15 amino acids. CDR3 nucleotides: TGCAGCGTTGCCGGACAGGGAAGGTCCTACAATGAGCAGTTCTTC. Residues: CSVAGQGRSYNEQFF.

The genes are TRBV10-3 and TRBJ1-5; D is undetermined. The CDR3 spans 14 residues. The germline V and J ends were trimmed by 0 bases and 1 base, with 4 bases remaining between them. CDR1 is ENHRY, CDR2 SYGVKD, per germline. CDR3 sequence (DNA): TGTGCCATCAGTGAGTCACAGAGCAATCAGCCCCAGCATTTT. Encoded protein: CAISESQSNQPQHF.

The V gene is TRBV11-1, the J gene TRBJ2-1, with D maybe TRBD2 (5 bases). V was trimmed by 3 bases and J by 3 bases, leaving 9 bases between them. From germline, CDR1 is SGHAT and CDR2 FQDESV (reference sequence). The CDR3 length is 14 residues. CDR3: CASSFRELYNEQFF. The CDR3, as DNA: TGTGCCAGCAGCTTCCGGGAACTCTACAATGAGCAGTTCTTC.

The chain combines TRBV28 with TRBJ2-7; D call uncertain. Trimming took 8 bases from V and 6 from J, leaving 17 bases between them. CDR1 and CDR2 (germline): MDHEN, SYDVKM. The CDR3 covers 13 residues. CDR3 bases: TGTGCCAGCTTCCGACAAAGTGGTGGCGAGCAGTACTTC. Protein product: CASFRQSGGEQYF.

This chain uses TRBV28 with TRBJ1-3, with D unresolved. V lost 8 bases to trimming and J lost 1 base, with 12 bases between them. This CDR3 has 14 residues. CDR1 and CDR2 (germline): MDHEN, SYDVKM. The CDR3 DNA reads as TGTGCCAGCCGGGCCCGGGGTTCTGGAAACACCATATATTTT. The encoded protein is CASRARGSGNTIYF. The entire variable domain, with the rest obtained from reference TRBV28 and TRBJ1-3, is as follows: DVKVTQSSRYLVKRTGEKVFLECVQDMDHENMFWYRQDPGLGLRLIYFSYDVKMKEKGDIPEGYSVSREKKERFSLILESASTNQTSMYLCASRARGSGNTIYFGEGSWLTVV.

J is TRBJ2-1 and V is TRBV5-6; 12 bases are a match to TRBD2. Trimming removed 2 bases from V and 4 bases from J; junction bases left unmatched: 1. The CDR3 totals 15 residues. Germline CDR1 is SGHDT and CDR2 is YYEEEE. CDR3 amino acids: CASSLGLAGYNEQFF. The CDR3 nucleotides read TGTGCCAGCAGCTTAGGACTAGCGGGATACAATGAGCAGTTCTTC.

J is TRBJ2-1 and V is TRBV7-9; 8 positions match TRBD1. The CDR3 runs 16 residues. Trimming at V came to 6 bases and at J to 7 bases, leaving 14 bases not matched to a gene. Per the germline V gene, CDR1 is SEHNR and CDR2 is FQNEAQ (reference sequence). The CDR3 sequence is CASRQTGGKTQNEQFF. The DNA of the CDR3 is TGTGCCAGCAGACAAACAGGGGGAAAGACACAAAATGAGCAGTTCTTC. Together with reference TRBV7-9 and TRBJ2-1, the CDR3 gives the full variable domain: DTGVSQNPRHKITKRGQNVTFRCDPISEHNRLYWYRQTLGQGPEFLTYFQNEAQLEKSRLLSDRFSAERPKGSFSTLEIQRTEQGDSAMYLCASRQTGGKTQNEQFFGPGTRLTVL.

The chain has TRBV29-1 and TRBJ2-1; TRBD2 matches 7 bases. The J segment lost 3 bases and the V segment lost 2 bases, leaving 7 bases of the junction unmatched. The CDR3 runs to 15 residues. CDR1 and CDR2 (germline): SQVTM, ANQGSEA. For the CDR3, the DNA is TGCAGCGTTGAAAAGCGGGGACGAAACTACAATGAGCAGTTCTTC. As protein: CSVEKRGRNYNEQFF.

The chain couples TRBV20-1 to TRBJ2-5; 7 bases agree with TRBD2. V was pared by 5 bases and J by 10 bases, with 1 base of the junction left unmatched. Germline-derived CDR1 and CDR2 are DFQATT and SNEGSKA (reference sequence). This CDR3 region has 9 residues. The CDR3 DNA follows: TGCAGTGCTGGGGGGGACCAGTACTTC. Translated: CSAGGDQYF.

This clone was seen many times. This sequence joins TRBV6-4 and TRBJ1-6; D is unclear. This CDR3 region has 14 residues. The V end lost 7 bases, the J end lost 5 bases, and 12 bases lay between the germline ends. CDR1 and CDR2 from the germline V gene are MRHNA and SNTAGT. CDR3 nucleotides: TGTGCCAGCAAGAACGGGAACCATAATTCACCCCTCCACTTT. It codes for CASKNGNHNSPLHF.

This chain links TRBV28 with TRBJ1-5; 8 bases map to TRBD1. V lost 4 bases, J lost 5 bases, and 4 bases stayed unmatched. CDR1 is MDHEN and CDR2 is SYDVKM in the germline V gene. The CDR3 is 14 amino acids. The CDR3 sequence: CASSYPGGDQPQHF. In DNA form, the CDR3 reads TGTGCCAGCAGTTACCCAGGGGGCGATCAGCCCCAGCATTTT.

This chain links TRBV2 with TRBJ2-5; 7 nucleotides agree with TRBD1. The germline CDR1 and CDR2 sequences are SNHLY and FYNNEI. CDR3 length equals 14 residues. The junction had 6 bases not matched to a gene; V was cut back by 8 bases and J by 0 bases. In nucleotides, the CDR3 is TGTGCCAGCGAGGGGGCGAATTACCAAGAGACCCAGTACTTC. This gives the protein CASEGANYQETQYF.

This chain connects TRBV9 to TRBJ1-3; 7 bases line up with TRBD1. With 0 bases clipped from V and 4 bases from J, the junction kept 7 bases outside the gene matches. CDR3 length equals 16 residues. The germline V gene encodes CDR1 SGDLS and CDR2 YYNGEE. CDR3 DNA: TGTGCCAGCAGCGTAGCTCCAGGGGGAACGGGAAACACCATATATTTT. Its translation is CASSVAPGGTGNTIYF.

The gene calls are TRBV5-1 and TRBJ2-2, with 9 positions matching TRBD1. This CDR3 comprises 14 residues. The J segment lost 5 bases and the V segment lost 4 bases, leaving 3 bases of the junction unmatched. Germline values: CDR1 SGHRS, CDR2 YFSETQ. CDR3 region: CASSGGQGTGELFF. The CDR3 DNA reads TGCGCCAGCAGCGGAGGACAGGGGACCGGGGAGCTGTTTTTT. Complete variable domain (other parts from reference TRBV5-1 and TRBJ2-2): KAGVTQTPRYLIKTRGQQVTLSCSPISGHRSVSWYQQTPGQGLQFLFEYFSETQRNKGNFPGRFSGRQFSNSRSEMNVSTLELGDSALYLCASSGGQGTGELFFGEGSRLTVL.

The chain employs TRBV30 and TRBJ1-4; 8 bases are a match to TRBD1. The CDR3 spans 15 residues. V shed 2 bases and J 8 bases; nucleotides not matched to a gene: 10. Per germline, CDR1 GTSNPN and CDR2 SVGIG (reference sequence). CDR3 nucleotides: TGTGCCTGGAGTACACCCGGACAGGGCGGGGAAAAACTGTTTTTT. Translating it yields CAWSTPGQGGEKLFF.

The rearrangement uses TRBV14 and TRBJ2-5; no clear D. CDR1 SGHDN and CDR2 FVKESK come from the germline V gene. The CDR3 has 12 amino acids. Between the trimmed V and J ends, which lost 3 bases and 4 bases, there was a span of 6 bases. The CDR3 here is CASSHQRETQYF. CDR3 nucleotides: TGTGCCAGCAGCCATCAGCGAGAGACCCAGTACTTC. Using reference TRBV14 and TRBJ2-5 for the parts outside the CDR3, the full variable domain is EAGVTQFPSHSVIEKGQTVTLRCDPISGHDNLYWYRRVMGKEIKFLLHFVKESKQDESGMPNNRFLAERTGGTYSTLKVQPAELEDSGVYFCASSHQRETQYFGPGTRLLVL.